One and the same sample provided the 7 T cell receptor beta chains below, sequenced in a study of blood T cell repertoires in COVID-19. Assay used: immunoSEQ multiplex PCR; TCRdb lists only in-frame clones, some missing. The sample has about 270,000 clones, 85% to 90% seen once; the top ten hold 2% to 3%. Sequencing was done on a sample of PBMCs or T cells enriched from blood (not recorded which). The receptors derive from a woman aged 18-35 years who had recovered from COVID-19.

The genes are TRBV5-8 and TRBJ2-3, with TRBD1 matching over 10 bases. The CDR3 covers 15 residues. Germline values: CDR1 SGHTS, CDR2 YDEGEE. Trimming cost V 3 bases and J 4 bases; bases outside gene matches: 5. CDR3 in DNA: TGTGCCAGCAGCTACCGGGACAGGGGAGCAGATACGCAGTATTTT. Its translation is CASSYRDRGADTQYF.

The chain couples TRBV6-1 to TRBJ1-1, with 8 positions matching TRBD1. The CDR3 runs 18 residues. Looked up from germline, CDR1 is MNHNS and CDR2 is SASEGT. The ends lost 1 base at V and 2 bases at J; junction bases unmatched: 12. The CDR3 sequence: CASSEVDYTGQENTEAFF. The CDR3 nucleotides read TGTGCCAGCAGTGAAGTAGACTATACGGGACAGGAAAACACTGAAGCTTTCTTT.

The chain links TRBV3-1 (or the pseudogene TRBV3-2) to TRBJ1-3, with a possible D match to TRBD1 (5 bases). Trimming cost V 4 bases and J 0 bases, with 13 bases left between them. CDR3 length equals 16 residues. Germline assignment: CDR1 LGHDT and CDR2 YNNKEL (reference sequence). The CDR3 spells CASSPGRTLSGNTIYF. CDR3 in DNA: TGTGCCAGCAGCCCAGGTCGGACACTCTCTGGAAACACCATATATTTT.

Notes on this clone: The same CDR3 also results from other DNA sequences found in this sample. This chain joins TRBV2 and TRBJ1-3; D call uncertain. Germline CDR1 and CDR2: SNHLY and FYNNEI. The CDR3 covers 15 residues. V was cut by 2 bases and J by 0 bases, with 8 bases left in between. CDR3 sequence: CASSELRGSGNTIYF. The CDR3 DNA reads TGTGCCAGCAGTGAATTACGAGGCTCTGGAAACACCATATATTTT.

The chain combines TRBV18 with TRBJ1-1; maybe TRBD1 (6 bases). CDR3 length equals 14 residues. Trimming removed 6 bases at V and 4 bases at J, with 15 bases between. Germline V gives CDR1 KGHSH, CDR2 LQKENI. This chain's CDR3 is CASSRTEWGTEAFF. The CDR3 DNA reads TGTGCCAGCTCCCGGACAGAGTGGGGCACTGAAGCTTTCTTT.

CDR3 coding DNA: TGTGCCAGTTCCGGGGGGGCAACTAATGAAAAACTGTTTTTT. This encodes CASSGGATNEKLFF. This chain joins TRBV19 and TRBJ1-4, with D tentatively TRBD1 (5 bases). Germline V gene data show CDR1 as LNHDA and CDR2 as SQIVND (reference sequence). V was trimmed by 8 bases and J by 0 bases, leaving 10 bases between them. The CDR3 has 14 residues.

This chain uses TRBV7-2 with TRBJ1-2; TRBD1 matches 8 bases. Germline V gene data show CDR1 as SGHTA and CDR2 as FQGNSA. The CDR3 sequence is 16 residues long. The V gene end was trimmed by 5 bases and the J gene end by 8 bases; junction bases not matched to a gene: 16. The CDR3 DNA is TGTGCCAGCAGCCCAGACGGTTTAGGACAGGGCAAGGGCTACACCTTC. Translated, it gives CASSPDGLGQGKGYTF.